This T cell receptor beta chain was documented in a study of cytomegalovirus exposure and HLA in healthy donors. Study-level points and caveats: Most TCR sequences were seen very rarely across donors, but some public TCRs occurred in many.

As for this clone: Its antigen remains unknown.

Germline V lookup: CDR1 SQVTM, CDR2 ANQGSEA. This CDR3 comprises 14 residues. Trimming took off 4 bases at V and 1 base at J, with 13 bases between the two ends. Sequencing used immunoSEQ multiplex PCR; TCRdb keeps in-frame clones, though not all of them. Among 220,000 or so clones listed, roughly 84% were seen once. Sequencing was carried out using PBMCs. The TCR was taken from a woman aged 30 to 39 in good health and CMV-seropositive. The J gene is TRBJ2-5, the V gene TRBV29-1; D is perhaps TRBD2 (6 bases). The CDR3 here is CSVVYGDFQETQYF. Written as DNA, the CDR3 is TGCAGCGTTGTGTACGGGGACTTCCAAGAGACCCAGTACTTC.